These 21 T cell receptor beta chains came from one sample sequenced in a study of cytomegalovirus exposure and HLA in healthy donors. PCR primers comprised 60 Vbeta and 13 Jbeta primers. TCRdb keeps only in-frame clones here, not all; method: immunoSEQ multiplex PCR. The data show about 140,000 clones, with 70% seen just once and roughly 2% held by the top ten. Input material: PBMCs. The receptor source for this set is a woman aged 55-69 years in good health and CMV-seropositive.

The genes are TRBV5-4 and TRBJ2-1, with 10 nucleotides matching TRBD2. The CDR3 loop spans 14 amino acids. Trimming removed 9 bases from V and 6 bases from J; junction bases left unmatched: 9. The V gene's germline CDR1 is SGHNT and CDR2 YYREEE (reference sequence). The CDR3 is CATTLAGGFNEQFF. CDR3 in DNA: TGTGCCACCACCTTAGCGGGAGGCTTCAATGAGCAGTTCTTC.

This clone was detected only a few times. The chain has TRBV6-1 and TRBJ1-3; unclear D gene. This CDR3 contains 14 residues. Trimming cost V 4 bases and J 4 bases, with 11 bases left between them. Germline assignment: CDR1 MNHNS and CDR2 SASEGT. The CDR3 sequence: CASSVLIRGNTIYF. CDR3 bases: TGTGCCAGCAGTGTTTTAATTAGAGGAAACACCATATATTTT.

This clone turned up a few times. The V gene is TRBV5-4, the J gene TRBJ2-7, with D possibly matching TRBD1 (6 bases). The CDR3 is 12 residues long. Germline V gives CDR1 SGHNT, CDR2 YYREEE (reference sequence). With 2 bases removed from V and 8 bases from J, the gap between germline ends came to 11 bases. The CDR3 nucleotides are TGTGCCAGCAGCTTTGGGCAGGGGAAGCAGTACTTC. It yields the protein CASSFGQGKQYF. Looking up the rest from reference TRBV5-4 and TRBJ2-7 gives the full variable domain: ETGVTQSPTHLIKTRGQQVTLRCSSQSGHNTVSWYQQALGQGPQFIFQYYREEENGRGNFPPRFSGLQFPNYSSELNVNALELDDSALYLCASSFGQGKQYFGPGTRLTVT.

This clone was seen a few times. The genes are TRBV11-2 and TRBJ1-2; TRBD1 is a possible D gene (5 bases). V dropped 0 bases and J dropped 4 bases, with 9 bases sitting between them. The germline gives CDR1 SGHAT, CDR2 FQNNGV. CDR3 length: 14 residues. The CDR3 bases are TGTGCCAGCAGCTTAGAGGACACCGGCTATGGCTACACCTTC. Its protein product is CASSLEDTGYGYTF.

CDR3 sequence: CASRRQGIDTGELFF. The CDR3 DNA reads TGTGCCAGCAGAAGACAGGGGATAGACACCGGGGAGCTGTTTTTT. The V and J genes are TRBV6-1 and TRBJ2-2, with 8 bases identical to TRBD1. The CDR3 is 15 residues long. CDR1 is MNHNS, CDR2 SASEGT, per germline. Trimming removed 6 bases from V and 3 bases from J; junction bases left unmatched: 6.

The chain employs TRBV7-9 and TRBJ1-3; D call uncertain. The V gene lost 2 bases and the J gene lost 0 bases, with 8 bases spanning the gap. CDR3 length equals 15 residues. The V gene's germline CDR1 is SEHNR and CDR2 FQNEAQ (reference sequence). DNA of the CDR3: TGTGCCAGCAGCTTAAACACTAACTCTGGAAACACCATATATTTT. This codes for CASSLNTNSGNTIYF.

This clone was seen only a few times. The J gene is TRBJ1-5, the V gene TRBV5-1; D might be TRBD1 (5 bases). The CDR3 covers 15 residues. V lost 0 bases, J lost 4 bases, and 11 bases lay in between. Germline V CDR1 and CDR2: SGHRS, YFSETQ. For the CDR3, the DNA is TGCGCCAGCAGCTTGGCCGGGGGTGGGAATCAGCCCCAGCATTTT. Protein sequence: CASSLAGGGNQPQHF. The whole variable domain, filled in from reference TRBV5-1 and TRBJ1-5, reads KAGVTQTPRYLIKTRGQQVTLSCSPISGHRSVSWYQQTPGQGLQFLFEYFSETQRNKGNFPGRFSGRQFSNSRSEMNVSTLELGDSALYLCASSLAGGGNQPQHFGDGTRLSIL.

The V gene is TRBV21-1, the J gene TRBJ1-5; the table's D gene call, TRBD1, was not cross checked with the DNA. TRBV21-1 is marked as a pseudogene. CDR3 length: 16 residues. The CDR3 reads CASSKARTGGNQPQHF. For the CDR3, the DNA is TGTGCCAGCAGCAAAGCGAGGACAGGGGGGAATCAGCCCCAGCATTTT.

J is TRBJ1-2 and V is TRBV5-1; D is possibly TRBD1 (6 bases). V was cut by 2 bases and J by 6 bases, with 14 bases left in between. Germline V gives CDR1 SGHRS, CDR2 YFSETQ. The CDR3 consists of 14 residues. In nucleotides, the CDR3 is TGCGCCAGCAGCTTAGAAATTTACAGGGATGGCTACACCTTC. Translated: CASSLEIYRDGYTF. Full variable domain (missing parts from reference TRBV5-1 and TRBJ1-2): KAGVTQTPRYLIKTRGQQVTLSCSPISGHRSVSWYQQTPGQGLQFLFEYFSETQRNKGNFPGRFSGRQFSNSRSEMNVSTLELGDSALYLCASSLEIYRDGYTFGSGTRLTVV.

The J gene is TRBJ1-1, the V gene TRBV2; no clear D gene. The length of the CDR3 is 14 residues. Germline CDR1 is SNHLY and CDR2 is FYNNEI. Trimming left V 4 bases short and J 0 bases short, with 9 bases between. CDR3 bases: TGTGCCAGCAGTGTGAACAGCTTGAACACTGAAGCTTTCTTT. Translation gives CASSVNSLNTEAFF.

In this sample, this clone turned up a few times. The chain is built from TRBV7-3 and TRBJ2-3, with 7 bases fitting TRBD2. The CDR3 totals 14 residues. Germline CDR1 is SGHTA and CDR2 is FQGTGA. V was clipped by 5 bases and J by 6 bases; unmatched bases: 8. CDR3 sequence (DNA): TGTGCCAGCAGCACCTCTATCGGGGGGGATACGCAGTATTTT. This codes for CASSTSIGGDTQYF.

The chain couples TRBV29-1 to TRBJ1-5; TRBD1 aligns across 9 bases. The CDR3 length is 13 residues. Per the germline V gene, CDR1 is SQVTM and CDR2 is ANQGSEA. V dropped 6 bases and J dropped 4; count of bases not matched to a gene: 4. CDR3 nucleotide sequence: TGCAGCGTGGGGACAGGGTCGAATCAGCCCCAGCATTTT. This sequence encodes CSVGTGSNQPQHF.

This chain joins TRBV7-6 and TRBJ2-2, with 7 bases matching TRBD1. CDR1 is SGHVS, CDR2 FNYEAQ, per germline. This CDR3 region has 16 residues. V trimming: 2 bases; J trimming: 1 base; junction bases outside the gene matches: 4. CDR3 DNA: TGTGCCAGCAGCTTAAACCAGGGGGAGAACACCGGGGAGCTGTTTTTT. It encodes CASSLNQGENTGELFF.

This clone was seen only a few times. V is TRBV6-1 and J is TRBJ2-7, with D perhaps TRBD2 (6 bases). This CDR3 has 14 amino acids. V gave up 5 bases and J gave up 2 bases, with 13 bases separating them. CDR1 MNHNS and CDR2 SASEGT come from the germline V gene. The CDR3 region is CASSRWDSTYEQYF. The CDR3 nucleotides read TGTGCCAGCAGTAGATGGGACTCTACCTACGAGCAGTACTTC.

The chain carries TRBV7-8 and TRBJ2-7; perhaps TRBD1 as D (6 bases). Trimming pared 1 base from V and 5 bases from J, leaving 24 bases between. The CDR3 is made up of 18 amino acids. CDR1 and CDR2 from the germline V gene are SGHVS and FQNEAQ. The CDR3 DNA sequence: TGTGCCAGCAGCTTAGGCGGTGGAAACAGGGCGTCACCCGACGAGCAGTACTTC. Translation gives CASSLGGGNRASPDEQYF. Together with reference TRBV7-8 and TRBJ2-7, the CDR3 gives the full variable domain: GAGVSQSPRYKVAKRGQDVALRCDPISGHVSLFWYQQALGQGPEFLTYFQNEAQLDKSGLPSDRFFAERPEGSVSTLKIQRTQQEDSAVYLCASSLGGGNRASPDEQYFGPGTRLTVT.

The CDR3 nucleotides read TGTGCCAGCAGTGTCAGGGGTCGCGCCTACGAGCAGTACTTC. Amino acids: CASSVRGRAYEQYF. The V call is TRBV25-1, the J call TRBJ2-7, with D possibly TRBD1 on 6 matching bases. The CDR3 runs 14 residues. Germline-derived CDR1 and CDR2 are MGHDK and SYGVNS. Trimming left V 4 bases short and J 2 bases short, with 12 bases between.

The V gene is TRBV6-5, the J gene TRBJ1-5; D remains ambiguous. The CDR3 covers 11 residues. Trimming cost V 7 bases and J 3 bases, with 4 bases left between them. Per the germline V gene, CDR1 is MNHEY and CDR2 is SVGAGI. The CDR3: CASTHNQPQHF. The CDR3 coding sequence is TGTGCCAGCACCCACAATCAGCCCCAGCATTTT.

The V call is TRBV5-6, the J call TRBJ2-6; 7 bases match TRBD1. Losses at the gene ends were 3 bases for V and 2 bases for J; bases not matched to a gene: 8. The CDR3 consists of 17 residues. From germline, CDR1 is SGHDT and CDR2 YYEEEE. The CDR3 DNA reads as TGTGCCAGCAGCTCGGCACCCACAGGGGCTGGGGCCAACGTCCTGACTTTC. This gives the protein CASSSAPTGAGANVLTF.

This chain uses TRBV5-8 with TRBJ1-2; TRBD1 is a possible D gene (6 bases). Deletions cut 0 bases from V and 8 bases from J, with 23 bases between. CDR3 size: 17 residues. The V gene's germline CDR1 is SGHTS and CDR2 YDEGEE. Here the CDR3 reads CASSLAPYGQLMRGYTF. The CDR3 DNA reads TGTGCCAGCAGCTTGGCCCCTTATGGACAGTTGATGCGGGGCTACACCTTC.

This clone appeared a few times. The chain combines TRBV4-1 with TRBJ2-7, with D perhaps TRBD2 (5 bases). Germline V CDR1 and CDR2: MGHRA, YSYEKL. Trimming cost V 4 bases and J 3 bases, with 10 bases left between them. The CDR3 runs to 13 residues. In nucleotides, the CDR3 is TGCGCCAGCAGCCCTCTAACTAGCTACGAGCAGTACTTC. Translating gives CASSPLTSYEQYF.

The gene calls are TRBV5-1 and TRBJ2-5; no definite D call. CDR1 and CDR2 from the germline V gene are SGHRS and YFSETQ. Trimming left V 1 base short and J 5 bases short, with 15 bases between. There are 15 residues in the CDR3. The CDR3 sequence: CASSLTGDPRETQYF. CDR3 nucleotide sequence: TGCGCCAGCAGCTTGACGGGTGACCCAAGGGAGACCCAGTACTTC.